The clone carrying this TCR beta chain was seen only a few times. No antigen is known for it. This sample is part of a study of memory B cells and T cells in multiple sclerosis. After stimulus-free culture, autoproliferating CFSE-dim and non-proliferating CFSE-high T cells were sequenced separately. Cultures began with 5x10^7 CFSE-labeled PBMCs, unstimulated for around 7 days, with replicate wells pooled. PBMCs were labeled with about 0.5 uM CFSE and cultured without exogenous stimuli. Trimming left V 7 bases short and J 5 bases short, with 18 bases between. The length of the CDR3 is 14 residues. Germline V gives CDR1 MNHEY, CDR2 SVGAGI. Study results and limitations: Compartments had unequal clone-set sizes, affecting shared clonotype counts.

Clones were sequenced by immunoSEQ multiplex PCR, and TCRdb holds only the in-frame ones, with some missing. The sample has about 46,000 clones, roughly 87% seen once. The chain uses TRBV6-5 and TRBJ2-7; TRBD2 might be the D (7 bases). The origin of this receptor is a human donor with multiple sclerosis. Sequencing input: PBMCs from blood kept in culture. The CDR3 here is CASKPGGLKDEQYF. CDR3 DNA sequence: TGTGCCAGCAAGCCCGGGGGGCTAAAGGACGAGCAGTACTTC.